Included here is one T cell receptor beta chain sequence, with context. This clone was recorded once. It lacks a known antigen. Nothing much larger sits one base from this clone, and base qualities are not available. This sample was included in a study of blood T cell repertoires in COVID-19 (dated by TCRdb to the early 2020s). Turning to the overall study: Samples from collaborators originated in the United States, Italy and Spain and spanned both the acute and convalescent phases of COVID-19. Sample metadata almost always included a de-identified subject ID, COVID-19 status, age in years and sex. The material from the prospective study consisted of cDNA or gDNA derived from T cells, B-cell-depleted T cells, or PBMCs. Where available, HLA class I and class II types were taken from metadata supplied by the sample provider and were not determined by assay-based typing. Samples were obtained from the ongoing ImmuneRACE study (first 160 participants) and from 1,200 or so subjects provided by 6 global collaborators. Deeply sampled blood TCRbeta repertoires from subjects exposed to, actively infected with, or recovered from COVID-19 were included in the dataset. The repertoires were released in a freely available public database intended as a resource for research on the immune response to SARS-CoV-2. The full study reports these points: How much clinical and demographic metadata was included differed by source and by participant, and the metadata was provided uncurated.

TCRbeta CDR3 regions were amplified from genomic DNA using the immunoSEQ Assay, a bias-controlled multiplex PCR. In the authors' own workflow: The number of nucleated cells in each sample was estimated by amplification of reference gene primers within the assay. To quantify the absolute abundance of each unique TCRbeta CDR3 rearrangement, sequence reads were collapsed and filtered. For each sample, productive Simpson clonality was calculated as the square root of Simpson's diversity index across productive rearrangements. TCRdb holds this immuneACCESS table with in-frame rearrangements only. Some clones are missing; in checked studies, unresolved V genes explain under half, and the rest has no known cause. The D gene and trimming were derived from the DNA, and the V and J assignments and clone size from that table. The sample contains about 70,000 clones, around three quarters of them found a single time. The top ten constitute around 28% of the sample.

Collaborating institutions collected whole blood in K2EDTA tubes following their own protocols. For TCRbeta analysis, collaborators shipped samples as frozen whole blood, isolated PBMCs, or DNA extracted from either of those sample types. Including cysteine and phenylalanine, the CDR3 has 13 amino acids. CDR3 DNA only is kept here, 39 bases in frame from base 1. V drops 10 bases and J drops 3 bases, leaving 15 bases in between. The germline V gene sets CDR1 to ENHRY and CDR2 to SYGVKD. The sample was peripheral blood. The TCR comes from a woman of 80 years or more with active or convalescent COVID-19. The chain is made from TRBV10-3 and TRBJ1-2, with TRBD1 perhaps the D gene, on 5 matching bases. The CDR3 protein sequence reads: CATVQGVDYGYTF. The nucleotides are TGTGCCACCGTTCAAGGGGTAGACTATGGCTACACCTTC.